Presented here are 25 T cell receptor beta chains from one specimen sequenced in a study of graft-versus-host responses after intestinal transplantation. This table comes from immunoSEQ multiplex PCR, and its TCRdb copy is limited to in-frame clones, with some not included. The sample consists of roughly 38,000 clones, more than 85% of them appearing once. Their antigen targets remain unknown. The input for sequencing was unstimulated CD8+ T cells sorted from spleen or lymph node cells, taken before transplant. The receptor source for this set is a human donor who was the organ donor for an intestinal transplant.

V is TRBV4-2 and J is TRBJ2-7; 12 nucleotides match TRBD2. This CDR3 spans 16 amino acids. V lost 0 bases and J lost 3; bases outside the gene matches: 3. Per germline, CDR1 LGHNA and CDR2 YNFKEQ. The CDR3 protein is CASSQDGTSGLYEQYF. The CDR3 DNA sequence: TGTGCCAGCAGCCAAGATGGGACTAGCGGGCTCTACGAGCAGTACTTC.

The CDR3 sequence is CASSIVASGGRARTDTQYF. In nucleotides, the CDR3 is TGTGCCAGTAGTATAGTGGCTAGCGGGGGAAGAGCCCGCACAGATACGCAGTATTTT. V is TRBV19 and J is TRBJ2-3; 10 nucleotides agree with TRBD2. CDR1 and CDR2 from the germline V gene are LNHDA and SQIVND (reference sequence). V lost 1 base to trimming and J lost 1 base; unmatched junction nucleotides: 11. The CDR3 loop spans 19 amino acids.

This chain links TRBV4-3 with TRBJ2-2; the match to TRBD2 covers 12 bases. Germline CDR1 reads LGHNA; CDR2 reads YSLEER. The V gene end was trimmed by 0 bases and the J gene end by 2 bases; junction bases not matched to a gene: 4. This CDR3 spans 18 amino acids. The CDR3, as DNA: TGCGCCAGCAGCCAAGAACTAGCGGGAGGCCCCAACACCGGGGAGCTGTTTTTT. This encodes CASSQELAGGPNTGELFF.

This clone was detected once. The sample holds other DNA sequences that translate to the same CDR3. CDR3 DNA: TGTGCCAGCAGCCCCGGTTACGAGCAGTACTTC. This codes for CASSPGYEQYF. The chain carries TRBV28 and TRBJ2-7, with D unresolved. The V gene's germline CDR1 is MDHEN and CDR2 SYDVKM. This CDR3 contains 11 residues. Trimming shortened V by 6 bases and J by 4 bases, and 7 bases separated the two germline ends.

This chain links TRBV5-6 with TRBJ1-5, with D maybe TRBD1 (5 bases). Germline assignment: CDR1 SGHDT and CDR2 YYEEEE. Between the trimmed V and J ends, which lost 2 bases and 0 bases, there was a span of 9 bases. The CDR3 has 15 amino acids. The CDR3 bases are TGTGCCAGCAGCTTAGGGGACCCTAGCAATCAGCCCCAGCATTTT. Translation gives CASSLGDPSNQPQHF.

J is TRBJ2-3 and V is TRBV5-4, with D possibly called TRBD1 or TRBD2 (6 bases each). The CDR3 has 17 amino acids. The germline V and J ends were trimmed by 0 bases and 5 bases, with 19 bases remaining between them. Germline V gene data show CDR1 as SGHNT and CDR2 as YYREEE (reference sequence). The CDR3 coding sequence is TGTGCCAGCAGCTTGGCTATTTGGGGGGCCCGGGTAGATACGCAGTATTTT. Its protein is CASSLAIWGARVDTQYF. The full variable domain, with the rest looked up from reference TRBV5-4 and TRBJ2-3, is ETGVTQSPTHLIKTRGQQVTLRCSSQSGHNTVSWYQQALGQGPQFIFQYYREEENGRGNFPPRFSGLQFPNYSSELNVNALELDDSALYLCASSLAIWGARVDTQYFGPGTRLTVL.

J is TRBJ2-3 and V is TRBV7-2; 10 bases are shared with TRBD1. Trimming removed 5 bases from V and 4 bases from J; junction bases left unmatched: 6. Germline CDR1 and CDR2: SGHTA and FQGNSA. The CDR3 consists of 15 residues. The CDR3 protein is CASSPTGGGADTQYF. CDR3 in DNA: TGTGCCAGCAGCCCGACAGGGGGCGGGGCAGATACGCAGTATTTT. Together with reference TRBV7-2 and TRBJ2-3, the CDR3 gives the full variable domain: GAGVSQSPSNKVTEKGKDVELRCDPISGHTALYWYRQSLGQGLEFLIYFQGNSAPDKSGLPSDRFSAERTGGSVSTLTIQRTQQEDSAVYLCASSPTGGGADTQYFGPGTRLTVL.

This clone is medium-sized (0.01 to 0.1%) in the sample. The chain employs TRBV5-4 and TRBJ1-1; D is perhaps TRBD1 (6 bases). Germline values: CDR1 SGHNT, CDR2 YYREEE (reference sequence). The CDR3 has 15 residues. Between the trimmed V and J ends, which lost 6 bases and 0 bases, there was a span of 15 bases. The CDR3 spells CASMAGEGMNTEAFF. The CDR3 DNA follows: TGTGCCAGCATGGCAGGGGAAGGTATGAACACTGAAGCTTTCTTT.

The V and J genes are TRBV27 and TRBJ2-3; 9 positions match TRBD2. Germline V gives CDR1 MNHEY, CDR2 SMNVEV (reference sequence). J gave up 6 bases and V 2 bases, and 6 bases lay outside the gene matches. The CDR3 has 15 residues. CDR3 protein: CASSLGLAGLDTQYF. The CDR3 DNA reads TGTGCCAGCAGTTTAGGGCTAGCGGGACTGGATACGCAGTATTTT.

The CDR3 DNA reads TGCGCCAGCAGCCCCCCCCCTAGCGGGAGGGGCACAGATACGCAGTATTTT. Amino acids: CASSPPPSGRGTDTQYF. V usage is TRBV4-1 and J usage is TRBJ2-3; 12 bases are shared with TRBD2. J was trimmed by 1 base and V by 4 bases; bases with no gene match: 6. Germline V CDR1 and CDR2: MGHRA, YSYEKL. There are 17 residues in the CDR3.

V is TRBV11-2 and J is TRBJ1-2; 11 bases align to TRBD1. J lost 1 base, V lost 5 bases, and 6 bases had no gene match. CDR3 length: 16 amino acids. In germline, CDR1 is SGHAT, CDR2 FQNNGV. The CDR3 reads CASSGSGQGVNYGYTF. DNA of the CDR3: TGTGCCAGCAGCGGCTCGGGACAGGGGGTTAACTATGGCTACACCTTC.

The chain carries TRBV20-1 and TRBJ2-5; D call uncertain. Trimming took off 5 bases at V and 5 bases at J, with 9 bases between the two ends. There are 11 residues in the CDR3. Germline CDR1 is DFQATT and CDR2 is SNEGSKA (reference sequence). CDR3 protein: CSASTGETQYF. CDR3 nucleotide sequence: TGCAGTGCTTCGACTGGGGAGACCCAGTACTTC.

DNA for the CDR3: TGTGCCATCAGTGAGGCGGACCTAGGGGGGCCCCGCGAGGAGCTGTTTTTT. This codes for CAISEADLGGPREELFF. The chain links TRBV10-3 to TRBJ2-2; tentatively, D is TRBD1 or TRBD2 (6 bases each). The CDR3 is 17 residues long. Trimming removed 2 bases from V and 10 bases from J, with 23 bases in between. Germline CDR1 is ENHRY and CDR2 is SYGVKD.

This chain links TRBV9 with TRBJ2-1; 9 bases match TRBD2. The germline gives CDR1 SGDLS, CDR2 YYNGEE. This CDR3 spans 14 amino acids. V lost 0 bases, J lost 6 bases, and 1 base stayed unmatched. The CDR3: CASSVGSGSNEQFF. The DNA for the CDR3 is TGTGCCAGCAGCGTAGGTAGCGGGAGCAATGAGCAGTTCTTC.

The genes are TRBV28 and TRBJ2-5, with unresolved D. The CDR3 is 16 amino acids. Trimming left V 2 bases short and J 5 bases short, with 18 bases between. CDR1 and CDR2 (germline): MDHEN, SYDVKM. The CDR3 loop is CASSLVGLANRETQYF. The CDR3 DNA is TGTGCCAGCAGTTTAGTCGGATTAGCCAATAGGGAGACCCAGTACTTC.

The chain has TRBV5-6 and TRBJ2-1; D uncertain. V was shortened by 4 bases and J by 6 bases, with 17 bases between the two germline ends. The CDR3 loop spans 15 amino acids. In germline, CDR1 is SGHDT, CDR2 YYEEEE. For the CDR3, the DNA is TGTGCCAGCAGCGCCCCTGGACCCTTTGGCAATGAGCAGTTCTTC. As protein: CASSAPGPFGNEQFF.

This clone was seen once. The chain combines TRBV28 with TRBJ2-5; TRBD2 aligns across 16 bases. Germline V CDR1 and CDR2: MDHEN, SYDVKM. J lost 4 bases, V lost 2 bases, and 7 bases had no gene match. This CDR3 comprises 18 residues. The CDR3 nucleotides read TGTGCCAGCAGTTTACAGGAGGGACTAGCGGGAGGGGGAGAGACCCAGTACTTC. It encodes CASSLQEGLAGGGETQYF.

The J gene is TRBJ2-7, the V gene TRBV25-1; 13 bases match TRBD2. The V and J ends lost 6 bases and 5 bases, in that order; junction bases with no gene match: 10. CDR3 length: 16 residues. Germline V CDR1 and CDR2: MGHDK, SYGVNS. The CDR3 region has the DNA TGTGCCAGCAGGGGCCCTGCACTAGCGGGAGGGCACGAGCAGTACTTC. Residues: CASRGPALAGGHEQYF.

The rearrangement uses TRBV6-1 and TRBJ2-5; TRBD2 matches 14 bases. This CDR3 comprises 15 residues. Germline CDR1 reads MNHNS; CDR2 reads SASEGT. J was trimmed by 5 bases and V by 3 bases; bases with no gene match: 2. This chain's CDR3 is CASSETSGRGETQYF. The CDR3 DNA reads TGTGCCAGCAGTGAGACTAGCGGGAGGGGGGAGACCCAGTACTTC.

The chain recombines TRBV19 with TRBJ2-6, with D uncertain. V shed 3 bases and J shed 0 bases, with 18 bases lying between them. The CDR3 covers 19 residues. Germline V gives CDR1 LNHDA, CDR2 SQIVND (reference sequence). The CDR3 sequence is CASSMAWWQTYSGANVLTF. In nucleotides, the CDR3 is TGTGCCAGTAGTATGGCTTGGTGGCAGACCTACTCTGGGGCCAACGTCCTGACTTTC.

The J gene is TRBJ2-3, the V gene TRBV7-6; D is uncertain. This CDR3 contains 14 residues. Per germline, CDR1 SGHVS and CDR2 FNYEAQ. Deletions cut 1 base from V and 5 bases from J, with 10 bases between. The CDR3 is CASSLEAVQDTQYF. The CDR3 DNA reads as TGTGCCAGCAGCTTAGAGGCAGTGCAAGATACGCAGTATTTT.

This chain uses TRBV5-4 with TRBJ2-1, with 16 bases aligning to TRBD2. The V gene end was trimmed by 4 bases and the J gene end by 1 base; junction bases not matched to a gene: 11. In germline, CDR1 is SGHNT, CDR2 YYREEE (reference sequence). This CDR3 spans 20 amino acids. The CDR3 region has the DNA TGTGCCAGCAGCCACGGCCTGGGACTAGCGGGAGGGCCATCCTACAATGAGCAGTTCTTC. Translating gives CASSHGLGLAGGPSYNEQFF.

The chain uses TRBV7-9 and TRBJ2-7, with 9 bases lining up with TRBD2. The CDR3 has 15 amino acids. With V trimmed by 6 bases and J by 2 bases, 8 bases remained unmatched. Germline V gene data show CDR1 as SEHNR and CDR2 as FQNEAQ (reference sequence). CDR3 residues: CASRSETSGPYEQYF. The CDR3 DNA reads TGTGCCAGCAGGAGTGAGACTAGCGGTCCCTACGAGCAGTACTTC.

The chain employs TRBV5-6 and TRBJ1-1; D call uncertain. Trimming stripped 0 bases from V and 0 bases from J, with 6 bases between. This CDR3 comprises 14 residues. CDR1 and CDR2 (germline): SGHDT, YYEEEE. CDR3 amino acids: CASSLGPVNTEAFF. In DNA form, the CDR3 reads TGTGCCAGCAGCTTGGGCCCGGTGAACACTGAAGCTTTCTTT.

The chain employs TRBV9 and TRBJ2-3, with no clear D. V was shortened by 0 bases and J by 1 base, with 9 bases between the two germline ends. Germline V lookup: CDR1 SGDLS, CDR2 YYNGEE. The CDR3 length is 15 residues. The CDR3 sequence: CASSVASKGTDTQYF. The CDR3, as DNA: TGTGCCAGCAGCGTAGCGAGTAAGGGCACAGATACGCAGTATTTT.